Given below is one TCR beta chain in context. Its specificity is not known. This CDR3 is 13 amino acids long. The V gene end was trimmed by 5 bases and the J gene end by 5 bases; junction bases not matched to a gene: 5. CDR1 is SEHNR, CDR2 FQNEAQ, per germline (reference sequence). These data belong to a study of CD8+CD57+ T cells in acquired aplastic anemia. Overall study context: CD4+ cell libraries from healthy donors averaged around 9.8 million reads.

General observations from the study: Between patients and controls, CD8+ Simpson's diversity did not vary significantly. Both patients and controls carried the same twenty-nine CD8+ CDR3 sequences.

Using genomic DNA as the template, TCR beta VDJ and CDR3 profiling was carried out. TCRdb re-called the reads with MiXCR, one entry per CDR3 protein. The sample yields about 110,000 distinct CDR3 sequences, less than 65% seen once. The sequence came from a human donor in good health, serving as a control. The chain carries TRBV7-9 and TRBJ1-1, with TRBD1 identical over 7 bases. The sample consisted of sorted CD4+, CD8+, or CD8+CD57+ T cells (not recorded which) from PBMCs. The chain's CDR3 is CASSEDRVTEAFF. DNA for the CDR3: TGTGCCAGCAGCGAAGACAGGGTGACTGAAGCTTTCTTT.